The clone carrying this T cell receptor beta chain showed up just once. Only in-frame clones appear in the TCRdb table, and some are missing; sequencing was by immunoSEQ multiplex PCR. The sample consists of about 110,000 clones, nearly 80% of them appearing once. This record comes from a study of blood T cell repertoires in COVID-19. Study-level background: The origin of the acute and convalescent COVID-19 samples was the United States, Italy and Spain.

Germline CDR1 and CDR2: SEHNR and FQNEAQ (reference sequence). This CDR3 spans 15 amino acids. V shed 5 bases, J shed 4 bases, and the junction held 10 bases outside the gene matches. The V call is TRBV7-9, the J call TRBJ1-2, with 7 bases lining up with TRBD1. The sequenced sample consisted of peripheral blood. The sequence was collected from a woman over 75 with active or convalescent COVID-19. For the CDR3, the DNA is TGTGCCAGCAGCATCCGGGACAGAGTCACCTATGGCTACACCTTC. It codes for CASSIRDRVTYGYTF.